This T cell receptor beta chain was obtained from a study of T cell responses to AZD1222 COVID-19 vaccine. Study-wide context: Pooling covered second doses at about 4 or about 12 weeks.

The CDR3 runs 13 residues. J lost 3 bases, V lost 4 bases, and 1 base had no gene match. In germline, CDR1 is LNHDA, CDR2 SQIVND (reference sequence). The study, taken as a whole, reports: The donor cohort was predominantly white British with a female majority, and clonal diversity may have been underestimated. Spike regions recognized by vaccine-associated CD4 TCRs spanned the protein, led by 160-218 and 743-854.

Clones were read by immunoSEQ multiplex PCR, and TCRdb kept only the in-frame ones, dropping some. Of 150,000 to 170,000 clones listed, 90% are singletons. Details on this clone: Its specificity is unknown.

The receptor comes from an adult in good health. The J gene is TRBJ2-3, the V gene TRBV19, with TRBD2 matching 7 bases. The sample was peripheral blood, taken on day 0 of AZD1222 vaccination. The CDR3 bases are TGTGCCAGTAGTAGCGGGGGTACAGATACGCAGTATTTT. The encoded protein is CASSSGGTDTQYF.